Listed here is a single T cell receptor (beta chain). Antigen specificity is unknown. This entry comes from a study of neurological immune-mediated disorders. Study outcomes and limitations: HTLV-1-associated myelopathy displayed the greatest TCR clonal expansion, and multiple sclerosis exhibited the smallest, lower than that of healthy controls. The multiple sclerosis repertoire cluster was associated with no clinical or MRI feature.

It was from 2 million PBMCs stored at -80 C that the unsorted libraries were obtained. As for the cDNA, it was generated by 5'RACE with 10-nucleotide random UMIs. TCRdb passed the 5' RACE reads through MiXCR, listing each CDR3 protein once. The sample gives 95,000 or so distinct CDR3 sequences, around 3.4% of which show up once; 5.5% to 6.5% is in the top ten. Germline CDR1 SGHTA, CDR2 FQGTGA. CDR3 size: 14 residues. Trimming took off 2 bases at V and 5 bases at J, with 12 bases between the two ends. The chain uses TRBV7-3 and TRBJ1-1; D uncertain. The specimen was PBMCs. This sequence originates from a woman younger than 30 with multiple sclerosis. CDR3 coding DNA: TGTGCCAGCAGCTTATCTGGCGGGGTGACTGAAGCTTTCTTT. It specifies CASSLSGGVTEAFF.